This T cell receptor beta chain was recovered during a study of blood T cell repertoires in COVID-19 (TCRdb year 2020). Study-wide context: Collaborator samples came from the United States, Italy and Spain and covered acute and convalescent phases of COVID-19. The prospective study material was composed of cDNA or gDNA derived from T cells, B-cell-depleted T cells, or PBMCs. A freely available public database, intended as a resource for researchers studying the immune response to SARS-CoV-2, is where the repertoires were released. A de-identified subject ID, COVID-19 status, age in years and sex were almost always included in the sample metadata. Where available, HLA class I and class II types were taken from metadata supplied by the sample provider and were not determined by assay-based typing. Deeply sampled blood TCRbeta repertoires from subjects exposed to, actively infected with, or recovered from COVID-19 were included in the dataset. The samples were drawn from the first 160 participants of the ongoing ImmuneRACE study and from 1,254 subjects provided by 6 global collaborators. Results the study describes overall, beyond this receptor: Clinical and demographic metadata were provided uncurated, with the amount varying by source and participant.

Trimming takes 3 bases off V and 3 bases off J; junction bases not matched to a gene: 2. From a lookup of the germline V gene, CDR1 and CDR2 are MDHEN and SYDVKM. The CDR3, from cysteine to phenylalanine, totals 14 residues. Of the read, only the CDR3 DNA is kept; its 42 bases are in frame from base 1. TCRbeta CDR3 regions were amplified from genomic DNA using the immunoSEQ Assay, a bias-controlled multiplex PCR. Per the original workflow: The number of nucleated cells in each sample was estimated by amplification of reference gene primers within the assay. To quantify the absolute abundance of each unique TCRbeta CDR3 rearrangement, sequence reads were collapsed and filtered. For each sample, productive Simpson clonality was calculated as the square root of Simpson's diversity index over productive rearrangements. Sourced from immuneACCESS, this table was stored by TCRdb with only in-frame sequences that have V and J called. A share of the clones is absent; for the studies checked, an unresolved V gene accounts for under half, and the remainder has no known explanation. D and trimming were read from the DNA, whereas the V and J calls and clone size are those reported in that table. Recorded for this sample are some 260,000 clones; around nine tenths of them occurred a single time. Of the sample, 3% falls within the top ten clones.

The collaborating institutions used their own protocols to collect whole blood in K2EDTA tubes. For TCRbeta analysis, collaborators shipped samples as frozen whole blood, isolated PBMCs, or DNA extracted from either of those sample types. To note about this clone: Its antigen has not been determined. The input lacks base qualities; no much larger clone sits a single base away.

Sequencing input: peripheral blood. This receptor was taken from a man in his late teens or twenties with active or convalescent COVID-19. The chain couples TRBV28 to TRBJ2-7, and TRBD2 aligns with 10 junction nucleotides. The nucleotides read TGTGCCAGCAGTTTGGCTAGCGGGAGCTACGAGCAGTACTTC. Translated, this gives CASSLASGSYEQYF.